This T cell receptor beta chain appears in the sequencing data of a study of blood T cell repertoires in COVID-19. On the study more broadly: Spain, Italy and the United States supplied samples that represented acute and convalescent COVID-19.

Produced via immunoSEQ multiplex PCR; TCRdb's table is partial and in-frame only. The sample contains approximately 170,000 clones, about 88% of which appear only once. The count of this clone is one. In germline, CDR1 is KGHDR, CDR2 SFDVKD. The ends lost 3 bases at V and 6 bases at J; junction bases unmatched: 5. This CDR3 has 16 amino acids. The chain employs TRBV24-1 and TRBJ2-2, with 11 bases fitting TRBD1. This TCR derives from a woman of 80 years or more in a cohort sampled during active or convalescent COVID-19. Specimen: peripheral blood. The CDR3 here is CATSDPGQGDSGELFF. The CDR3 region has the DNA TGTGCCACCAGTGATCCGGGACAGGGGGATTCCGGGGAGCTGTTTTTT.